One and the same sample provided the 14 T cell receptor beta chains below, sequenced in a study of T cell changes during pregnancy in multiple sclerosis. The table came from immunoSEQ multiplex PCR; TCRdb's copy has only in-frame clones and leaves some out. The repertoire holds 70,000 to 95,000 clones, with about 93% as singletons. Sequencing used peripheral blood, obtained in the second trimester of pregnancy. These receptors were obtained from a female donor in good health, enrolled as a control in a pregnancy study.

The chain has TRBV5-8 and TRBJ1-1; no clear D gene. The V and J ends lost 0 bases and 1 base respectively, with 7 bases between them. Germline assignment: CDR1 SGHTS and CDR2 YDEGEE. CDR3 length: 14 residues. The CDR3 nucleotides read TGTGCCAGCAGCTTGGGACATTCGAACACTGAAGCTTTCTTT. Translated, it gives CASSLGHSNTEAFF.

The chain combines TRBV4-1 with TRBJ1-1; D uncertain. The CDR3 consists of 12 residues. Germline V gives CDR1 MGHRA, CDR2 YSYEKL. Trimming removed 8 bases from V and 5 bases from J, with 12 bases in between. This chain's CDR3 is CASRSSGTEAFF. The DNA for the CDR3 is TGCGCCAGCCGTTCGTCGGGGACTGAAGCTTTCTTT.

V is TRBV7-2 and J is TRBJ1-1; the match to TRBD1 covers 9 bases. With 5 bases clipped from V and 3 bases from J, the junction kept 4 bases outside the gene matches. This CDR3 comprises 14 residues. CDR1 is SGHTA, CDR2 FQGNSA, per germline. CDR3 in amino acids: CASSTRQGDTEAFF. The CDR3 nucleotides are TGTGCCAGCAGCACCAGACAGGGGGACACTGAAGCTTTCTTT. Full variable domain (remainder filled in from reference TRBV7-2 and TRBJ1-1): GAGVSQSPSNKVTEKGKDVELRCDPISGHTALYWYRQSLGQGLEFLIYFQGNSAPDKSGLPSDRFSAERTGGSVSTLTIQRTQQEDSAVYLCASSTRQGDTEAFFGQGTRLTVV.

This chain connects TRBV18 to TRBJ2-1; TRBD2 matches at 9 bases. The CDR3 extends over 17 amino acids. Per germline, CDR1 KGHSH and CDR2 LQKENI. With V trimmed by 3 bases and J by 0 bases, 6 bases remained unmatched. CDR3 DNA sequence: TGTGCCAGCTCACCTGTAGCGGGGGTCGTCTCCTACAATGAGCAGTTCTTC. This gives the protein CASSPVAGVVSYNEQFF.

The rearrangement links TRBV5-6 to TRBJ1-4; 10 bases map to TRBD1. Unmatched junction bases numbered 5, after V lost 1 base and J lost 8 bases. Germline-derived CDR1 and CDR2 are SGHDT and YYEEEE. CDR3 length: 15 amino acids. CDR3 bases: TGTGCCAGCAGCTTGTACGACAGGGGGCTAGAAAAACTGTTTTTT. Translation gives CASSLYDRGLEKLFF.

The chain is built from TRBV5-6 and TRBJ2-7; 8 bases match TRBD1. Germline assignment: CDR1 SGHDT and CDR2 YYEEEE. V dropped 4 bases and J dropped 2; count of bases not matched to a gene: 5. The CDR3 has 14 amino acids. CDR3 in amino acids: CASSPQGVAYEQYF. CDR3 coding DNA: TGTGCCAGCAGCCCACAGGGGGTCGCCTACGAGCAGTACTTC. Full variable domain (rest looked up from reference TRBV5-6 and TRBJ2-7): DAGVTQSPTHLIKTRGQQVTLRCSPKSGHDTVSWYQQALGQGPQFIFQYYEEEERQRGNFPDRFSGHQFPNYSSELNVNALLLGDSALYLCASSPQGVAYEQYFGPGTRLTVT.

V gene TRBV30 combines with J gene TRBJ1-5, with D perhaps TRBD1 (5 bases). Trimming cost V 3 bases and J 0 bases, with 6 bases left between them. Germline V gene data show CDR1 as GTSNPN and CDR2 as SVGIG (reference sequence). The CDR3 has 13 residues. The CDR3 DNA sequence: TGTGCCTGGAGGGGGGGTAGCAATCAGCCCCAGCATTTT. The encoded protein is CAWRGGSNQPQHF.

The CDR3 loop reads CASTAAGGIYEQYF. DNA of the CDR3: TGTGCCAGCACCGCAGCGGGGGGCATTTACGAGCAGTACTTC. The chain combines TRBV6-5 with TRBJ2-7; 9 nucleotides match TRBD2. Germline CDR1 is MNHEY and CDR2 is SVGAGI. The J segment lost 4 bases and the V segment lost 7 bases, leaving 8 bases of the junction unmatched. The length of the CDR3 is 14 residues.

The CDR3 loop is CASSYSRVYNEQFF. The CDR3 DNA is TGTGCCAGCAGTTACTCGAGGGTTTACAATGAGCAGTTCTTC. V gene TRBV6-6 combines with J gene TRBJ2-1; a weak D match, TRBD2 (5 bases). The CDR3 loop spans 14 amino acids. The V end lost 0 bases, the J end lost 4 bases, and 7 bases lay between the germline ends. Per the germline V gene, CDR1 is MNHNY and CDR2 is SVGAGI (reference sequence).

The chain joins TRBV19 to TRBJ2-5; 12 nucleotides line up with TRBD2. The CDR3 has 14 residues. Germline-derived CDR1 and CDR2 are LNHDA and SQIVND (reference sequence). The junction had 11 bases not matched to a gene; V was cut back by 11 bases and J by 7 bases. As DNA, the CDR3 is TGTGCCTCCGGGGCTAGCGGGGGGGAAGGGACCCAGTACTTC. Translation gives CASGASGGEGTQYF.

V gene TRBV9 combines with J gene TRBJ2-3; D may be TRBD1 (5 bases). In germline, CDR1 is SGDLS, CDR2 YYNGEE. This CDR3 region has 15 residues. V gave up 3 bases and J gave up 5 bases, with 16 bases separating them. The CDR3 protein is CASSAQVTQGDTQYF. CDR3 DNA: TGTGCCAGCAGCGCTCAAGTTACCCAGGGAGATACGCAGTATTTT.

The rearrangement joins TRBV27 to TRBJ1-3, with no clear D. Germline CDR1 and CDR2: MNHEY and SMNVEV (reference sequence). V was trimmed by 4 bases and J by 4 bases, leaving 14 bases between them. The CDR3 extends over 15 amino acids. For the CDR3, the DNA is TGTGCCAGCAGTTCCACTGGCGGGCGCGGAAACACCATATATTTT. This gives the protein CASSSTGGRGNTIYF.

The chain recombines TRBV6-5 with TRBJ1-2; maybe TRBD1 (6 bases). The germline V and J ends were trimmed by 4 bases and 8 bases, with 8 bases remaining between them. Germline V gives CDR1 MNHEY, CDR2 SVGAGI. This CDR3 comprises 11 residues. In DNA, the CDR3 is TGTGCCAGCAGTTCTACAGGGGGCTACACCTTC. Its protein product is CASSSTGGYTF.

The genes are TRBV9 and TRBJ1-2; D remains ambiguous. Germline V gene sequence: CDR1 SGDLS, CDR2 YYNGEE. The CDR3 loop spans 12 amino acids. V was cut by 0 bases and J by 4 bases, with 4 bases left in between. This chain's CDR3 is CASSVGSYGYTF. As DNA, the CDR3 is TGTGCCAGCAGCGTAGGCAGCTATGGCTACACCTTC.